The clone carrying this TCR beta chain was recorded a few times. Its target is not known. The data stem from a study of response to subunit inactivated influenza vaccine. Broader study findings: New T cells are recruited in small numbers by each seasonal influenza vaccination, according to the authors' suggestion.

TCRdb recomputed calls from the RT-PCR reads with MiXCR, one row per CDR3 protein. Among 800,000 or so distinct CDR3 sequences listed, 21% were seen once. V shed 6 bases and J 0 bases; nucleotides not matched to a gene: 14. The germline gives CDR1 DFQATT, CDR2 SNEGSKA (reference sequence). The CDR3 consists of 16 residues. Specimen: PBMCs from blood, collected 5 to 6 days after vaccination. This chain connects TRBV20-1 to TRBJ2-7; 7 bases align to TRBD2. This receptor was obtained from a man between 45 and 60 years old who received an inactivated influenza vaccine. CDR3 sequence (DNA): TGCAGTGCCGAGCTCACGGGAGCGGGAATCTCCTACGAGCAGTACTTC. Protein product: CSAELTGAGISYEQYF.